This T cell receptor (beta chain) was obtained from a study of T cell repertoires in cytomegalovirus infection. Study context: As its CMV epitopes, the study selected recently identified HLA-C-restricted and well-studied HLA-B-restricted targets. Public TCR beta signatures indicated both CMV infection and matching HLA type. Study conclusions and caveats: Cumulative frequency (of public TCR beta family members) identified carriers of CMV plus the relevant HLA. The ex vivo response showed dominance by HLA-C-restricted CMV-specific TCR beta clonotypes.

The CDR3 is 14 residues long. Germline V lookup: CDR1 MGHRA, CDR2 YSYEKL. Trimming cost V 0 bases and J 0 bases, with 6 bases left between them. This clonotype has a handful of counts. Its antigen remains unidentified. Using its own MiXCR run on the reads, TCRdb lists one record per CDR3 protein. Found here are 110,000 or so distinct CDR3 sequences, around 31% of them singletons; the top ten hold approximately 41%. The sample consisted of CD8+ T cells from cultured PBMCs, taken from culture after CMV antigen stimulation. The rearrangement joins TRBV4-1 to TRBJ2-7; a possible D gene is TRBD2 (5 bases). The TCR was taken from a human donor in good health (CMV status not recorded). Some clones in this sample may be carry-over from other donors' samples. For the CDR3, the DNA is TGCGCCAGCAGCCAAGATGAGGGCTCCTACGAGCAGTACTTC. Encoded protein: CASSQDEGSYEQYF.